Listed here are 8 T cell receptor beta chains from one sample, sequenced in a study of human T cells and chemical hapten exposure. Stated time point: patch test 3, about 24 weeks after DPC sensitization. The sample's treatment: therapeutic diphenylcyclopropenone sensitization with weekly scalp DPC. TCRdb processed the RACE reads anew with MiXCR; each CDR3 protein has one entry. The sample has 85,000 to 100,000 distinct CDR3 sequences, roughly 27% seen once. The source material was whole blood, sampled in connection with sensitization to the hapten diphenylcyclopropenone (DPC). These receptors all stem from a man in his forties with alopecia areata. Some clones in this sample may be carry-over from other donors' samples.

This sequence joins TRBV10-3 and TRBJ2-3, with 8 bases lining up with TRBD1. Germline lookup yields CDR1 ENHRY and CDR2 SYGVKD. The J segment lost 0 bases and the V segment lost 7 bases, leaving 3 bases of the junction unmatched. CDR3 length: 14 amino acids. CDR3 DNA: TGTGCCATCAAGGACAGGGCGAGCACAGATACGCAGTATTTT. Amino acids: CAIKDRASTDTQYF.

The gene calls are TRBV20-1 and TRBJ2-6, with D hard to call. The CDR3 consists of 18 residues. Trimming stripped 1 base from V and 0 bases from J, with 16 bases between. CDR1 and CDR2 (germline): DFQATT, SNEGSKA (reference sequence). CDR3 coding DNA: TGCAGTGCTAGAGGGCGGCACTCACAAAACTCTGGGGCCAACGTCCTGACTTTC. This translates into CSARGRHSQNSGANVLTF.

Many counts were recorded for this clonotype. The chain has TRBV12-3 or TRBV12-4 and TRBJ2-3; 10 positions agree with TRBD2. CDR3 length: 12 residues. Trimming took 7 bases from V and 5 from J; bases not matched to a gene: 0. The CDR3 protein is CASTSGRDTQYF. As DNA, the CDR3 is TGTGCCAGCACTAGCGGGAGAGATACGCAGTATTTT.

The rearrangement joins TRBV29-1 to TRBJ2-3; D is possibly TRBD1 or TRBD2 (5 bases each). From germline, CDR1 is SQVTM and CDR2 ANQGSEA. The V end was cut by 8 bases, the J end by 4 bases, with 13 bases between. This CDR3 has 12 residues. The CDR3 sequence: CSQVGTADTQYF. The CDR3 region has the DNA TGCAGCCAGGTCGGGACGGCAGATACGCAGTATTTT.

The chain recombines TRBV28 with TRBJ2-1, with 11 nucleotides matching TRBD2. Germline V CDR1 and CDR2: MDHEN, SYDVKM. CDR3 length equals 15 residues. V was clipped by 6 bases and J by 3 bases; unmatched bases: 4. The CDR3, as DNA: TGTGCCAGCAGATACGGGACTAGCGGCTACAATGAGCAGTTCTTC. Amino acid sequence: CASRYGTSGYNEQFF.

This clonotype was counted a few times. V is TRBV6-2 or TRBV6-3 and J is TRBJ2-2; 8 nucleotides match TRBD2. Trimming took 5 bases from V and 3 from J; bases not matched to a gene: 11. The CDR3 has 17 residues. Germline values: CDR1 MNHEY, CDR2 SVGEGT. This CDR3 is CASSAAGVPRYTGELFF. DNA for the CDR3: TGTGCCAGCAGTGCAGCGGGAGTGCCTAGATACACCGGGGAGCTGTTTTTT.

V is TRBV7-9 and J is TRBJ1-1; D gene uncertain. V lost 2 bases and J lost 5, with 6 bases in between. Germline V lookup: CDR1 SEHNR, CDR2 FQNEAQ (reference sequence). The CDR3 covers 12 residues. This CDR3 is CASSLQETEAFF. CDR3 nucleotide sequence: TGTGCCAGCAGCTTACAGGAGACTGAAGCTTTCTTT.

The chain recombines TRBV16 with TRBJ2-1, with D possibly being TRBD2 (6 bases). Germline V CDR1 and CDR2: KGHSY, FQNENV. The V gene lost 3 bases and the J gene lost 12 bases, with 21 bases spanning the gap. The CDR3 extends over 15 amino acids. The CDR3 DNA follows: TGTGCCAGCAGCCACCTTAGGCCGGGAGAGAAAAGGCAGTTCTTC. The encoded protein is CASSHLRPGEKRQFF.